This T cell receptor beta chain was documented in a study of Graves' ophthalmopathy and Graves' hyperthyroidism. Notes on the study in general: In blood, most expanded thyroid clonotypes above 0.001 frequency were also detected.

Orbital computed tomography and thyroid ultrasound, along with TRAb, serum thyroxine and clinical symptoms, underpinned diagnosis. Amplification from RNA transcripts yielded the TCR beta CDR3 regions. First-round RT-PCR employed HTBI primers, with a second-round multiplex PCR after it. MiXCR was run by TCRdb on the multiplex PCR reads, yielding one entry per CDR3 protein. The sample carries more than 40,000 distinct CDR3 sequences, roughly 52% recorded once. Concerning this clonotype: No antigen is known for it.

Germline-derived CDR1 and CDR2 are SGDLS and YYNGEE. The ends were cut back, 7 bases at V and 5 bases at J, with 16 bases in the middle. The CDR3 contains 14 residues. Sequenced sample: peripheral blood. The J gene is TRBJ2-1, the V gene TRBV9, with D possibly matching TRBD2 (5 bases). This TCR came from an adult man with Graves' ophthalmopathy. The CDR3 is CASSIEGLNNEQFF. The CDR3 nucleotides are TGTGCCAGCTCCATCGAGGGTTTAAACAATGAGCAGTTCTTC.